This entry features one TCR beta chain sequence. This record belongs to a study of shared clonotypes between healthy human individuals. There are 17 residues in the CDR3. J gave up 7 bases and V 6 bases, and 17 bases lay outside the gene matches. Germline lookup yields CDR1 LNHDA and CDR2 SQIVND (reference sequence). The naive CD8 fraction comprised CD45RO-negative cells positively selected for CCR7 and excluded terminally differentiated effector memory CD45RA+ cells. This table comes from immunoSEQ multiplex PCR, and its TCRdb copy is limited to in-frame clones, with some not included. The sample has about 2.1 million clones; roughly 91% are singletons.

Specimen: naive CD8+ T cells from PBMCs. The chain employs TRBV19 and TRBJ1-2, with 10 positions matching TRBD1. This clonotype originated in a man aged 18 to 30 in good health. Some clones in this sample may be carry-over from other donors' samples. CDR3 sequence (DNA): TGTGCCAGTAGGACCCGGGACAGGGGTCCTGTTTATGGTGGCTACACCTTC. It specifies CASRTRDRGPVYGGYTF.